This entry is about one T cell receptor beta chain. Antigen unknown. This entry comes from a study of CXCR3-negative and CXCR3-positive naive CD8 T cells. Broader study findings: Diversity proved comparably high across both naive subsets and much lower in memory CD8+ cells. TRBV-TRBJ usage was similar across naive CXCR3 subsets but distinct in memory cells.

In germline, CDR1 is SGHTA, CDR2 FQGTGA. CDR3 length equals 13 residues. With UMI labels, 5' RACE was used to prepare the TRB cDNA libraries. Reprocessing the 5' RACE reads, TCRdb reports a single entry for every CDR3 protein and omits DNA. Here the sample table reports tens of thousands of distinct CDR3 sequences. The source material was memory CD8+ T cells from blood. The chain employs TRBV7-3 and TRBJ2-7. This clonotype originated in a human donor in good health. Some clones in this sample may be carry-over from other donors' samples. This CDR3 is CASSLQAGYEQYF.